A single sample gave rise to the 27 T cell receptor beta chains below, sequenced in a study of CD8 T cells in Susac syndrome. RNA, at 0.5 to 1 ug, was reverse transcribed with random hexamers. TCRdb used MiXCR to reprocess the immunoSEQ multiplex PCR reads, holding one entry per CDR3 protein. There are roughly 250,000 distinct CDR3 sequences in the sample; 90% to 97% occur only once, and around 0.1% lies in the top ten. Sequencing used CD4+ T cells from PBMCs. The receptor source for this set is a human donor with Susac syndrome.

The chain employs TRBV14 and TRBJ2-6; D not resolved. Deletions cut 0 bases from V and 4 bases from J, with 4 bases between. This CDR3 region has 14 residues. Per the germline V gene, CDR1 is SGHDN and CDR2 is FVKESK. CDR3 sequence: CASSQELGANVLTF. In DNA, the CDR3 is TGTGCCAGCAGCCAAGAATTAGGGGCCAACGTCCTGACTTTC.

This chain joins TRBV20-1 and TRBJ2-3; 8 bases agree with TRBD2. Germline CDR1 reads DFQATT; CDR2 reads SNEGSKA (reference sequence). The CDR3 runs to 15 residues. The V segment lost 5 bases and the J segment 5 bases; nucleotides outside the gene matches: 12. The CDR3 nucleotides read TGCAGTGCTTTGAAGTTCAGCGGGAGAGGAGATACGCAGTATTTT. Translation: CSALKFSGRGDTQYF.

The chain carries TRBV29-1 and TRBJ1-1, with D unresolved. The ends were cut back, 4 bases at V and 0 bases at J, with 9 bases in the middle. The CDR3 runs to 13 residues. Germline V gives CDR1 SQVTM, CDR2 ANQGSEA. CDR3 sequence reads: CSVGQRMNTEAFF. The DNA for the CDR3 is TGCAGCGTTGGCCAGCGTATGAACACTGAAGCTTTCTTT.

CDR3 in DNA: TGTGCCAGCTCACGAGGGGAACAAGAGACCCAGTACTTC. Protein product: CASSRGEQETQYF. The gene calls are TRBV18 and TRBJ2-5, with D perhaps assigned TRBD1 or TRBD2 (5 bases each). Per germline, CDR1 KGHSH and CDR2 LQKENI. V lost 4 bases to trimming and J lost 2 bases, with 8 bases between them. The CDR3 length is 13 residues.

The chain employs TRBV7-3 and TRBJ2-7, with D hard to call. Germline V CDR1 and CDR2: SGHTA, FQGTGA. The CDR3 is 13 residues long. V lost 1 base, J lost 5 bases, and 9 bases lay in between. The CDR3 region is CASSLIGVDEQYF. In DNA form, the CDR3 reads TGTGCCAGCAGCTTAATTGGGGTCGACGAGCAGTACTTC.

V and J are TRBV15 and TRBJ2-1; perhaps TRBD2 as D (7 bases). Germline assignment: CDR1 LNHNV and CDR2 YYDKDF (reference sequence). The germline V and J ends were trimmed by 1 base and 8 bases, with 15 bases remaining between them. The CDR3 spans 15 residues. The CDR3 spells CATSRAGAGRDEQFF. The CDR3 bases are TGTGCCACCAGCAGAGCGGGGGCAGGGAGGGATGAGCAGTTCTTC.

This clonotype has a handful of counts. The chain links TRBV19 to TRBJ2-1; 8 bases are a match to TRBD2. The junction had 7 bases not matched to a gene; V was cut back by 5 bases and J by 4 bases. Germline-derived CDR1 and CDR2 are LNHDA and SQIVND (reference sequence). The CDR3 extends over 15 amino acids. This CDR3 is CASSLEAGGYNEQFF. The CDR3 DNA is TGTGCCAGTAGTCTCGAGGCGGGAGGTTACAATGAGCAGTTCTTC. The variable domain in full, with the rest retrieved from reference TRBV19 and TRBJ2-1, is DGGITQSPKYLFRKEGQNVTLSCEQNLNHDAMYWYRQDPGQGLRLIYYSQIVNDFQKGDIAEGYSVSREKKESFPLTVTSAQKNPTAFYLCASSLEAGGYNEQFFGPGTRLTVL.

The chain links TRBV30 to TRBJ1-1, with TRBD1 matching 7 bases. The ends lost 6 bases at V and 0 bases at J; junction bases unmatched: 4. This CDR3 contains 13 residues. Germline loops: CDR1 GTSNPN, CDR2 SVGIG (reference sequence). In DNA form, the CDR3 reads TGTGCCTGTTACAGGGGCATGAACACTGAAGCTTTCTTT. Translating gives CACYRGMNTEAFF.

The chain carries TRBV3-1 and TRBJ2-1; 8 bases align to TRBD1. The CDR3 has 15 amino acids. Germline values: CDR1 LGHDT, CDR2 YNNKEL (reference sequence). The junction had 8 bases not matched to a gene; V was cut back by 1 base and J by 9 bases. CDR3 protein: CASSQATGGGGEQFF. The CDR3 region has the DNA TGTGCCAGCAGCCAAGCCACAGGGGGAGGCGGTGAGCAGTTCTTC.

A remark on this clonotype: The junction differs from germline at one of its ends, possibly a read error. The chain employs TRBV6-2 or TRBV6-3 and TRBJ2-1; TRBD2 aligns across 7 bases. The germline V gene has CDR1 MNHEY and CDR2 SVGEGT. The CDR3 extends over 12 amino acids. The CDR3 here is CASSSTGTTCVF. CDR3 DNA sequence: TGTGCCAGCAGTTCGACCGGGACTACATGCGTCTTC.

The chain links TRBV30 to TRBJ1-2; D is ambiguous. The germline V gene encodes CDR1 GTSNPN and CDR2 SVGIG (reference sequence). Trimming removed 0 bases from V and 0 bases from J, with 5 bases in between. There are 13 residues in the CDR3. In DNA form, the CDR3 reads TGTGCCTGGAGTGTACAGACTAACTATGGCTACACCTTC. Protein sequence: CAWSVQTNYGYTF. Full variable domain (rest looked up from reference TRBV30 and TRBJ1-2): SQTIHQWPATLVQPVGSPLSLECTVEGTSNPNLYWYRQAAGRGLQLLFYSVGIGQISSEVPQNLSASRPQDRQFILSSKKLLLSDSGFYLCAWSVQTNYGYTFGSGTRLTVV.

The J gene is TRBJ1-2, the V gene TRBV30; 7 bases line up with TRBD1. The CDR3 length is 14 residues. V dropped 5 bases and J dropped 8; count of bases not matched to a gene: 14. Germline CDR1 GTSNPN, CDR2 SVGIG (reference sequence). The CDR3 DNA sequence: TGTGCCTGGTTCCCGGGACAGCGGACCGGGGGCTACACCTTC. Translation gives CAWFPGQRTGGYTF.

The V call is TRBV27, the J call TRBJ2-4; 8 positions match TRBD2. After removal of 4 bases from V and 3 bases from J, the junction contained 11 bases not matched to a gene. The V gene's germline CDR1 is MNHEY and CDR2 SMNVEV (reference sequence). The CDR3 spans 17 residues. The CDR3 loop is CASSSIPGGFGKNIQYF. The CDR3 nucleotides read TGTGCCAGCAGTTCCATTCCGGGGGGGTTTGGCAAAAACATTCAGTACTTC.

This chain links TRBV6-6 with TRBJ2-3; 11 bases map to TRBD2. Germline lookup yields CDR1 MNHNY and CDR2 SVGAGI (reference sequence). V shed 0 bases and J 7 bases; nucleotides not matched to a gene: 6. The CDR3 loop spans 16 amino acids. DNA for the CDR3: TGTGCCAGCAGTTACTCGCTAGCGGGAGGCGGAAATACGCAGTATTTT. This encodes CASSYSLAGGGNTQYF.

The chain has TRBV28 and TRBJ2-7; unclear D gene. Deletions cut 7 bases from V and 2 bases from J, with 6 bases between. This CDR3 has 11 amino acids. Germline lookup yields CDR1 MDHEN and CDR2 SYDVKM. The CDR3 loop reads CASKSPYEQYF. CDR3 bases: TGTGCCAGCAAGTCCCCCTACGAGCAGTACTTC.

The chain combines TRBV5-1 with TRBJ1-1; tentatively, D is TRBD1 (6 bases). CDR1 and CDR2 from the germline V gene are SGHRS and YFSETQ. The CDR3 length is 13 residues. V was clipped by 1 base and J by 10 bases, with 14 bases between them. CDR3 nucleotides: TGCGCCAGCAGCTTGACAGGGAACCTTGGAGCTTTCTTT. This encodes CASSLTGNLGAFF.

The chain is built from TRBV11-2 and TRBJ2-5; no definite D call. Trimming left V 5 bases short and J 5 bases short, with 15 bases between. Germline lookup yields CDR1 SGHAT and CDR2 FQNNGV. The CDR3 is 14 residues long. As DNA, the CDR3 is TGTGCCAGCAGCCCGAACTACAACCCCGAGACCCAGTACTTC. This codes for CASSPNYNPETQYF.

The chain is built from TRBV5-1 and TRBJ2-2; 9 bases match TRBD1. The CDR3 is 15 residues long. Germline V gene sequence: CDR1 SGHRS, CDR2 YFSETQ. V lost 7 bases and J lost 8; bases outside the gene matches: 12. The CDR3 coding sequence is TGCGCCAGCCGTCCGACAGGGGGATTTACAGGGGAGCTGTTTTTT. Translation gives CASRPTGGFTGELFF.

The chain has TRBV30 and TRBJ2-5; 11 bases match TRBD2. The CDR3 has 17 amino acids. With 6 bases clipped from V and 5 bases from J, the junction kept 17 bases outside the gene matches. Looked up from germline, CDR1 is GTSNPN and CDR2 is SVGIG (reference sequence). Here the CDR3 reads CACDDSGTSGRGETQYF. The CDR3 nucleotides read TGTGCCTGCGACGACTCCGGGACTAGCGGACGAGGGGAGACCCAGTACTTC.

The rearrangement links TRBV2 to TRBJ2-1; D gene uncertain. Germline-derived CDR1 and CDR2 are SNHLY and FYNNEI. V was pared by 8 bases and J by 2 bases, with 13 bases between. This CDR3 has 14 amino acids. CDR3 region: CASFDFRTYNEQFF. The CDR3 bases are TGTGCCAGCTTTGACTTCCGTACCTACAATGAGCAGTTCTTC.

The V call is TRBV20-1, the J call TRBJ2-5, with D hard to call. The CDR3 totals 13 residues. V lost 4 bases and J lost 10, with 19 bases in between. In germline, CDR1 is DFQATT, CDR2 SNEGSKA (reference sequence). CDR3 sequence (DNA): TGCAGTGCTAACCTAATGTCTGTGAGGTACCAGTACTTC. Translation gives CSANLMSVRYQYF.

The chain recombines TRBV30 with TRBJ1-1; D is perhaps TRBD1 (5 bases). V lost 0 bases to trimming and J lost 10 bases, with 9 bases between them. This CDR3 region has 11 residues. Per the germline V gene, CDR1 is GTSNPN and CDR2 is SVGIG (reference sequence). The CDR3 DNA sequence: TGTGCCTGGAGTGTACCCGGGACAGCTTTCTTT. It is translated as CAWSVPGTAFF.

This clonotype was recorded once. The chain carries TRBV12-3 or TRBV12-4 and TRBJ2-2, with D uncertain. V lost 4 bases and J lost 6, with 12 bases in between. The CDR3 is made up of 14 amino acids. As DNA, the CDR3 is TGTGCCAGCAGTTCTAGTGGGGTCTCCGGGGAGCTGTTTTTT. As protein: CASSSSGVSGELFF.

The chain employs TRBV18 and TRBJ1-1; D call uncertain. Trimming removed 3 bases at V and 4 bases at J, with 12 bases between. The CDR3 is made up of 14 amino acids. The V gene's germline CDR1 is KGHSH and CDR2 LQKENI. For the CDR3, the DNA is TGTGCCAGCTCACCTGCCGGGTCGGGCACTGAAGCTTTCTTT. Translated, it gives CASSPAGSGTEAFF. Full variable domain (missing parts from reference TRBV18 and TRBJ1-1): NAGVMQNPRHLVRRRGQEARLRCSPMKGHSHVYWYRQLPEEGLKFMVYLQKENIIDESGMPKERFSAEFPKEGPSILRIQQVVRGDSAAYFCASSPAGSGTEAFFGQGTRLTVV.

The chain couples TRBV5-1 to TRBJ1-5; D ambiguous. CDR1 and CDR2 from the germline V gene are SGHRS and YFSETQ. The CDR3 is made up of 17 amino acids. The V end lost 2 bases, the J end lost 0 bases, and 15 bases lay between the germline ends. The CDR3 loop reads CASSLGSSDHSNQPQHF. CDR3 sequence (DNA): TGCGCCAGCAGCTTAGGTTCATCGGATCATAGCAATCAGCCCCAGCATTTT. The complete variable domain, with remaining parts taken from reference TRBV5-1 and TRBJ1-5, reads KAGVTQTPRYLIKTRGQQVTLSCSPISGHRSVSWYQQTPGQGLQFLFEYFSETQRNKGNFPGRFSGRQFSNSRSEMNVSTLELGDSALYLCASSLGSSDHSNQPQHFGDGTRLSIL.

The chain has TRBV25-1 and TRBJ2-5; 8 bases are a match to TRBD1. This CDR3 has 15 amino acids. The J segment lost 2 bases and the V segment lost 4 bases, leaving 6 bases of the junction unmatched. The germline V gene encodes CDR1 MGHDK and CDR2 SYGVNS. This chain's CDR3 is CASSGQGTGQETQYF. The CDR3, as DNA: TGTGCCAGCAGTGGACAGGGGACGGGGCAAGAGACCCAGTACTTC.

The V call is TRBV6-6, the J call TRBJ2-7, with D maybe TRBD2 (6 bases). The germline V gene encodes CDR1 MNHNY and CDR2 SVGAGI (reference sequence). The CDR3 consists of 13 residues. V lost 5 bases to trimming and J lost 3 bases, with 11 bases between them. The CDR3 is CASSPGLFYEQYF. Written as DNA, the CDR3 is TGTGCCAGCAGTCCAGGACTATTCTACGAGCAGTACTTC.